This T cell receptor beta chain was sequenced during a study of human T cells and chemical hapten exposure. Study-wide background: For the roughly 26-week duration of the study, patients were given weekly doses of diphenylcyclopropenone on the scalp. Findings of the study overall: The presence of alopecia in the donors means their immune response may differ from healthy people's.

Trimming removed 7 bases at V and 4 bases at J, with 10 bases between. The CDR3 spans 11 residues. The germline V gene has CDR1 SQVTM and CDR2 ANQGSEA. As for time point: patch test 1, 2 weeks after DPC sensitization. The treatment: therapeutic diphenylcyclopropenone sensitization with weekly scalp DPC. Blood draws came first, before each patch test. Each donor was an alopecia patient between 18 and 70 years of age who qualified for DPC. This clonotype was recorded many times. Its antigen is undetermined. TCRdb reprocessed the RACE reads via MiXCR and lists one record per CDR3 protein. The sample has approximately 110,000 distinct CDR3 sequences; 11% are singletons.

The source is a middle-aged woman with alopecia areata. Some clones in this sample may be carry-over from other donors' samples. The chain uses TRBV29-1 and TRBJ1-2, with D uncertain. The specimen was whole blood, collected in connection with sensitization to the hapten diphenylcyclopropenone (DPC). The CDR3 DNA follows: TGCAGCGCCAACGACCTCTATGGCTACACCTTC. Protein sequence: CSANDLYGYTF.